The 27 T cell receptor beta chains in this list originate from one sample, sequenced in a study of blood T cell repertoires in COVID-19. Profiled with immunoSEQ multiplex PCR; TCRdb holds only in-frame clones, not every one. The repertoire includes just over 300,000 clones, roughly 89% of them detected once, and approximately 4% sits in the top ten. Sequencing input: PBMCs or T cells enriched from blood (not recorded which). All receptors derive from a woman under 30 with acute COVID-19.

The V call is TRBV28, the J call TRBJ1-1, with unresolved D. V lost 4 bases and J 4 bases, leaving 7 bases between the germline ends. Germline V gene data show CDR1 as MDHEN and CDR2 as SYDVKM. This CDR3 spans 12 amino acids. The CDR3 here is CASSWAGTEAFF. The DNA for the CDR3 is TGTGCCAGCAGTTGGGCAGGCACTGAAGCTTTCTTT.

V gene TRBV2 combines with J gene TRBJ2-7, with D uncertain. CDR1 SNHLY and CDR2 FYNNEI come from the germline V gene. The CDR3 spans 12 residues. The ends were cut back, 5 bases at V and 4 bases at J, with 9 bases in the middle. CDR3 sequence: CASSSTEYEQYF. The CDR3 DNA follows: TGTGCCAGCAGTTCTACCGAATACGAGCAGTACTTC.

This clone is a singleton in its sample. The chain links TRBV30 to TRBJ2-4, with TRBD2 as a possible D gene (5 bases). Deletions cut 6 bases from V and 9 bases from J, with 12 bases between. CDR3 length: 11 residues. The germline CDR1 and CDR2 sequences are GTSNPN and SVGIG (reference sequence). The chain's CDR3 is CACGKLSIQYF. CDR3 nucleotides: TGTGCCTGCGGGAAATTAAGCATTCAGTACTTC.

Written as DNA, the CDR3 is TGCGCCAGCAGCTTGGGAGCGGGAGGTGGCTACAATGAGCAGTTCTTC. This encodes CASSLGAGGGYNEQFF. The chain is built from TRBV5-1 and TRBJ2-1; 9 bases align to TRBD2. The CDR3 loop spans 16 amino acids. Unmatched junction bases numbered 4, after V lost 0 bases and J lost 3 bases. CDR1 is SGHRS and CDR2 is YFSETQ in the germline V gene.

This rearrangement joins TRBV5-1 to TRBJ2-7, with TRBD2 matching over 10 bases. After removal of 0 bases from V and 6 bases from J, the junction contained 6 bases not matched to a gene. The CDR3 runs to 15 residues. Germline values: CDR1 SGHRS, CDR2 YFSETQ. The CDR3 coding sequence is TGCGCCAGCAGCTTGGGGGTAGCGGGAGGAGCCGAGCAGTACTTC. Translating gives CASSLGVAGGAEQYF. Using reference TRBV5-1 and TRBJ2-7 for the parts outside the CDR3, the full variable domain is KAGVTQTPRYLIKTRGQQVTLSCSPISGHRSVSWYQQTPGQGLQFLFEYFSETQRNKGNFPGRFSGRQFSNSRSEMNVSTLELGDSALYLCASSLGVAGGAEQYFGPGTRLTVT.

Written as DNA, the CDR3 is TGTGCCAGCAGTTTGCTCTATAGTGAGCAGTTCTTC. Protein: CASSLLYSEQFF. The V and J genes are TRBV28 and TRBJ2-1, with unresolved D. The CDR3 runs 12 residues. Trimming took 3 bases from V and 9 from J, leaving 9 bases between them. Germline V CDR1 and CDR2: MDHEN, SYDVKM.

This clone was recorded only once. This sequence joins TRBV18 and TRBJ2-7; D gene uncertain. The CDR3 loop spans 15 amino acids. V was shortened by 2 bases and J by 3 bases, with 14 bases between the two germline ends. Germline CDR1 reads KGHSH; CDR2 reads LQKENI. CDR3 in DNA: TGTGCCAGCTCACCAATTCGCCGTGGCTTCTACGAGCAGTACTTC. It codes for CASSPIRRGFYEQYF.

The chain combines TRBV2 with TRBJ1-2; D unclear. The CDR3 runs to 12 residues. V was trimmed by 6 bases and J by 6 bases, leaving 11 bases between them. The V gene's germline CDR1 is SNHLY and CDR2 FYNNEI. The CDR3 sequence: CASRGSEDGYTF. The CDR3, as DNA: TGTGCCAGCAGGGGATCGGAGGATGGCTACACCTTC.

The rearrangement uses TRBV9 and TRBJ2-1; TRBD2 agrees at 12 bases. CDR1 and CDR2 (germline): SGDLS, YYNGEE. CDR3 length equals 16 residues. The trim removed 2 bases at V and 10 bases at J, leaving 10 bases unmatched. The CDR3 spells CASSVGRTSGVQEQFF. CDR3 nucleotide sequence: TGTGCCAGCAGCGTGGGCCGGACTAGCGGGGTCCAAGAGCAGTTCTTC.

CDR3 DNA: TGTGCCTGGAGCGAGAGAAGCCGGTACCAAGAGACCCAGTACTTC. Its protein is CAWSERSRYQETQYF. The chain uses TRBV30 and TRBJ2-5; D gene uncertain. V lost 3 bases and J lost 0, with 14 bases in between. From germline, CDR1 is GTSNPN and CDR2 SVGIG (reference sequence). CDR3 length: 15 amino acids.

This rearrangement joins TRBV19 to TRBJ1-1; D is ambiguous. Germline CDR1 LNHDA, CDR2 SQIVND (reference sequence). The length of the CDR3 is 18 residues. Trimming cost V 5 bases and J 0 bases, with 22 bases left between them. The CDR3 region has the DNA TGTGCCAGTAGTGGAGCTCGTCGCGGCGTTAGCATGAACACTGAAGCTTTCTTT. Amino acids: CASSGARRGVSMNTEAFF.

This clone was picked up one time. The chain has TRBV5-1 and TRBJ2-1, with D tentatively TRBD1 (5 bases). CDR3 length: 15 amino acids. Germline V lookup: CDR1 SGHRS, CDR2 YFSETQ. Trimming shortened V by 4 bases and J by 2 bases, and 13 bases separated the two germline ends. This chain's CDR3 is CASSVGHRTYNEQFF. CDR3 nucleotides: TGCGCCAGCAGCGTCGGACATAGGACCTACAATGAGCAGTTCTTC. Full variable domain (outside the CDR3, taken from reference TRBV5-1 and TRBJ2-1): KAGVTQTPRYLIKTRGQQVTLSCSPISGHRSVSWYQQTPGQGLQFLFEYFSETQRNKGNFPGRFSGRQFSNSRSEMNVSTLELGDSALYLCASSVGHRTYNEQFFGPGTRLTVL.

The rearrangement uses TRBV19 and TRBJ2-5; 11 bases agree with TRBD2. The CDR3 has 16 residues. With V trimmed by 5 bases and J by 5 bases, 10 bases remained unmatched. The germline V gene has CDR1 LNHDA and CDR2 SQIVND (reference sequence). CDR3 loop: CASSLLAGGPQETQYF. In DNA form, the CDR3 reads TGTGCCAGTAGTCTCTTAGCGGGAGGGCCCCAGGAGACCCAGTACTTC.

CDR3 bases: TGTGCCAGCAGTTCCCAGCCGGGACAGGGCGCAGATACGCAGTATTTT. This encodes CASSSQPGQGADTQYF. V gene TRBV27 combines with J gene TRBJ2-3, with 9 bases lining up with TRBD1. The CDR3 runs 16 residues. J gave up 4 bases and V 4 bases, and 9 bases lay outside the gene matches. Germline V gene sequence: CDR1 MNHEY, CDR2 SMNVEV (reference sequence).

The V call is TRBV6-2 or TRBV6-3, the J call TRBJ2-5; 9 nucleotides match TRBD2. The germline gives CDR1 MNHEY, CDR2 SVGEGT. The CDR3 spans 15 residues. V lost 5 bases to trimming and J lost 4 bases; unmatched junction nucleotides: 8. The CDR3, as DNA: TGTGCCAGCAGTCCGCGGGGGGGAGGGCGAGAGACCCAGTACTTC. Translated, it gives CASSPRGGGRETQYF.

This chain links TRBV7-6 with TRBJ1-2, with 9 positions matching TRBD1. The ends lost 1 base at V and 3 bases at J; junction bases unmatched: 9. The CDR3 runs to 17 residues. Germline CDR1 SGHVS, CDR2 FNYEAQ. The DNA for the CDR3 is TGTGCCAGCAGCTTAGGTGGGACAGGGTCGCCGGACTATGGCTACACCTTC. Translated: CASSLGGTGSPDYGYTF.

V gene TRBV6-5 combines with J gene TRBJ2-7, with 7 bases identical to TRBD2. This CDR3 has 14 amino acids. V lost 6 bases to trimming and J lost 4 bases; unmatched junction nucleotides: 9. Germline values: CDR1 MNHEY, CDR2 SVGAGI. Here the CDR3 DNA reads TGTGCCAGCAGGGACACGGGAGGTTGGTACGAGCAGTACTTC. This translates into CASRDTGGWYEQYF.

The chain combines TRBV19 with TRBJ2-7; D may be TRBD2 (6 bases). Germline CDR1 is LNHDA and CDR2 is SQIVND (reference sequence). With 3 bases removed from V and 12 bases from J, the gap between germline ends came to 18 bases. This CDR3 region has 13 residues. The CDR3 reads CASSMEGRGLRYF. In DNA, the CDR3 is TGTGCCAGTAGTATGGAGGGTAGGGGCCTTAGGTACTTC.

This clone was seen once. The gene calls are TRBV29-1 and TRBJ2-1; D is ambiguous. The CDR3 runs to 13 residues. Germline-derived CDR1 and CDR2 are SQVTM and ANQGSEA. Trimming took 5 bases from V and 0 from J, leaving 8 bases between them. The CDR3 nucleotides are TGCAGCGTTCAGCGTGCCTCCTACAATGAGCAGTTCTTC. It codes for CSVQRASYNEQFF.

Notes on this clone: The junction does not match germline at one end; this may be a read error. The gene calls are TRBV24-1 and TRBJ1-2; D gene uncertain. This CDR3 region has 12 residues. Germline V gives CDR1 KGHDR, CDR2 SFDVKD. The CDR3 coding sequence is TGTGCCACCCGTGATGGGAGATATGGCTACACCTTC. It encodes CATRDGRYGYTF.

V usage is TRBV28 and J usage is TRBJ2-7; 8 bases map to TRBD2. With V trimmed by 5 bases and J by 4 bases, 10 bases remained unmatched. CDR3 length: 15 amino acids. From germline, CDR1 is MDHEN and CDR2 SYDVKM. CDR3 sequence: CASSLRPGLEYEQYF. CDR3 in DNA: TGTGCCAGCAGTCTTCGGCCGGGACTAGAATACGAGCAGTACTTC. The whole variable domain, filled in from reference TRBV28 and TRBJ2-7, reads DVKVTQSSRYLVKRTGEKVFLECVQDMDHENMFWYRQDPGLGLRLIYFSYDVKMKEKGDIPEGYSVSREKKERFSLILESASTNQTSMYLCASSLRPGLEYEQYFGPGTRLTVT.

The V gene is TRBV6-5, the J gene TRBJ2-3; maybe TRBD2 (6 bases). V was pared by 4 bases and J by 2 bases, with 10 bases between. Germline assignment: CDR1 MNHEY and CDR2 SVGAGI. This CDR3 is built from 14 residues. As DNA, the CDR3 is TGTGCCAGCAGTTTTGGCGGGACCACAGATACGCAGTATTTT. Translated: CASSFGGTTDTQYF.

The V and J genes are TRBV19 and TRBJ2-2; 8 nucleotides agree with TRBD1. This CDR3 comprises 17 residues. The junction had 11 bases not matched to a gene; V was cut back by 3 bases and J by 5 bases. Germline values: CDR1 LNHDA, CDR2 SQIVND (reference sequence). The CDR3 nucleotides are TGTGCCAGTAGTATTGGAATGGGCAGGGGGCGTACCGGGGAGCTGTTTTTT. It yields the protein CASSIGMGRGRTGELFF.

This clone came up a few times. This chain connects TRBV7-3 to TRBJ2-6; D is possibly TRBD2 (6 bases). The CDR3 totals 15 residues. Between the trimmed V and J ends, which lost 5 bases and 0 bases, there was a span of 8 bases. The germline V gene encodes CDR1 SGHTA and CDR2 FQGTGA. CDR3 in DNA: TGTGCCAGCAGCCCCGGGAGCTCTGGGGCCAACGTCCTGACTTTC. Translation: CASSPGSSGANVLTF.

The chain links TRBV11-2 to TRBJ2-1; 7 bases map to TRBD2. Germline trimming cut 0 bases from V and 7 bases from J; bases unmatched to any gene: 3. The germline gives CDR1 SGHAT, CDR2 FQNNGV. The CDR3 extends over 14 amino acids. CDR3 DNA sequence: TGTGCCAGCAGCTTAGACTTGGGGGGGAATGAGCAGTTCTTC. It specifies CASSLDLGGNEQFF. The full variable domain, with the rest looked up from reference TRBV11-2 and TRBJ2-1, is EAGVAQSPRYKIIEKRQSVAFWCNPISGHATLYWYQQILGQGPKLLIQFQNNGVVDDSQLPKDRFSAERLKGVDSTLKIQPAKLEDSAVYLCASSLDLGGNEQFFGPGTRLTVL.

This clone was picked up one time. V is TRBV7-9 and J is TRBJ1-1; TRBD1 agrees at 11 bases. Trimming took 4 bases from V and 0 from J; bases not matched to a gene: 4. Germline assignment: CDR1 SEHNR and CDR2 FQNEAQ (reference sequence). CDR3 length: 16 residues. The chain's CDR3 is CASSSRDRGMNTEAFF. DNA for the CDR3: TGTGCCAGCAGCTCCCGGGACAGGGGGATGAACACTGAAGCTTTCTTT.

The V and J genes are TRBV28 and TRBJ1-1, with a weak D call TRBD1 (6 bases). The CDR3 consists of 13 residues. Germline V gene lookup returns CDR1 MDHEN and CDR2 SYDVKM. V was clipped by 6 bases and J by 1 base, with 9 bases between them. DNA for the CDR3: TGTGCCAGCAGACAGGGTCAGAACACTGAAGCTTTCTTT. It translates to CASRQGQNTEAFF.